The 3 T cell receptor beta chains reported below all come from one sample, sequenced in a study of blood T cell repertoires in COVID-19. The table came from immunoSEQ multiplex PCR; TCRdb's copy has only in-frame clones and leaves some out. The sample includes about 210,000 clones, roughly four fifths of them seen just once. Sequencing was carried out using peripheral blood. The receptors stem from a woman in her 70s with COVID-19, enrolled during active disease.

The chain's CDR3 is CASSPLRGAGLPLEQFF. CDR3 nucleotide sequence: TGTGCCAGCAGCCCCCTCCGAGGAGCGGGGCTCCCATTGGAGCAGTTCTTC. The chain links TRBV7-6 to TRBJ2-1; 7 bases match TRBD2. This CDR3 has 17 amino acids. After removal of 5 bases from V and 10 bases from J, the junction contained 20 bases not matched to a gene. Looked up from germline, CDR1 is SGHVS and CDR2 is FNYEAQ. The variable domain in full, completed from reference TRBV7-6 and TRBJ2-1, reads GAGVSQSPRYKVTKRGQDVALRCDPISGHVSLYWYRQALGQGPEFLTYFNYEAQQDKSGLPNDRFSAERPEGSISTLTIQRTEQRDSAMYRCASSPLRGAGLPLEQFFGPGTRLTVL.

V usage is TRBV5-6 and J usage is TRBJ2-7; 10 nucleotides align to TRBD2. The CDR3 sequence is 14 residues long. Germline trimming cut 1 base from V and 4 bases from J; bases unmatched to any gene: 2. Germline V lookup: CDR1 SGHDT, CDR2 YYEEEE. The CDR3 sequence: CASSLPSGSYEQYF. CDR3 in DNA: TGTGCCAGCAGCTTGCCTAGCGGGAGTTACGAGCAGTACTTC.

This clone appeared a single time. The rearrangement uses TRBV18 and TRBJ2-7, with D possibly being TRBD1 (5 bases). Per germline, CDR1 KGHSH and CDR2 LQKENI. Deletions cut 3 bases from V and 4 bases from J, with 19 bases between. The CDR3 covers 16 residues. This CDR3 reads CASSPSRQRNLYEQYF. The CDR3 nucleotides are TGTGCCAGCTCACCCTCCCGACAGAGAAACCTTTACGAGCAGTACTTC.